The clone carrying this T cell receptor (beta chain) turned up a few times. Its antigen is unknown. This sample stems from a study of T-cell memory formation after mild COVID-19. Overall study context: The TCR clusters were mostly specific to one donor.

V gave up 2 bases and J gave up 8 bases, with 15 bases separating them. The V gene's germline CDR1 is SQVTM and CDR2 ANQGSEA. The CDR3 is made up of 13 amino acids. From the 5' RACE reads, TCRdb called clonotypes with MiXCR, one entry per CDR3 protein. The data contain fewer than 650,000 distinct CDR3 sequences, 17% of them singletons. General study points: Balance between CD4 and CD8 was seen in clones contracting day 15 to 85, and a CD4+ lean was seen in later expanders. Shrinking CD4+ clones resided mostly in CM and EM, and CD8+ ones in EMRA. Certain responding clones were present in pre-infection memory, suggesting participation of cross-reactive memory.

The V call is TRBV29-1, the J call TRBJ1-1; weak D call: TRBD1 (5 bases). The clonotype was recovered from an adult woman who had mild COVID-19 (a few samples of this study predate the infection). Cell type and time point are not known. Sequenced sample: PBMCs or a T cell subset sorted from them (not recorded which). In DNA form, the CDR3 reads TGCAGCGTTGAACCCAGAGCCGGGGCCGAAGCTTTCTTT. Amino acids: CSVEPRAGAEAFF.